These 27 T cell receptor beta chains were all obtained from the same sample, sequenced in a study of STAT5B mutations in CD4+ large granular lymphocyte leukemia. The table came from immunoSEQ multiplex PCR; TCRdb's copy has only in-frame clones and leaves some out. The sample shows about 24,000 clones, 72% of them seen only once. The sample comprised CD4+ T cells from blood buffy coats. The receptor set was obtained from a human donor in good health.

V gene TRBV5-4 combines with J gene TRBJ2-1; 8 bases line up with TRBD2. After removal of 3 bases from V and 2 bases from J, the junction contained 4 bases not matched to a gene. The CDR3 contains 15 residues. Germline CDR1 reads SGHNT; CDR2 reads YYREEE (reference sequence). Written as DNA, the CDR3 is TGTGCCAGCAGCTCACAGCGGGGGCCCTACAATGAGCAGTTCTTC. Protein sequence: CASSSQRGPYNEQFF.

V usage is TRBV10-3 and J usage is TRBJ2-5, with a weak D call TRBD2 (5 bases). The CDR3 has 14 residues. Germline V gene sequence: CDR1 ENHRY, CDR2 SYGVKD. The V gene lost 6 bases and the J gene lost 3 bases, with 14 bases spanning the gap. The CDR3 here is CAISLTREKETQYF. As DNA, the CDR3 is TGTGCCATCAGCTTAACTAGGGAAAAAGAGACCCAGTACTTC.

The chain recombines TRBV11-2 with TRBJ2-1, with D perhaps assigned TRBD1 or TRBD2 (7 bases each). The CDR3 is made up of 16 amino acids. With 4 bases removed from V and 1 base from J, the gap between germline ends came to 14 bases. Germline assignment: CDR1 SGHAT and CDR2 FQNNGV. CDR3: CASSSTGRGSYNEQFF. The DNA of the CDR3 is TGTGCCAGCAGCTCGACAGGGCGGGGGTCCTACAATGAGCAGTTCTTC. Filled out from reference TRBV11-2 and TRBJ2-1, the complete variable domain reads EAGVAQSPRYKIIEKRQSVAFWCNPISGHATLYWYQQILGQGPKLLIQFQNNGVVDDSQLPKDRFSAERLKGVDSTLKIQPAKLEDSAVYLCASSSTGRGSYNEQFFGPGTRLTVL.

The chain carries TRBV6-1 and TRBJ1-5; 8 bases are a match to TRBD1. CDR1 is MNHNS and CDR2 is SASEGT in the germline V gene. Germline trimming cut 4 bases from V and 1 base from J; bases unmatched to any gene: 9. This CDR3 contains 17 residues. CDR3 region: CASSGDRGRESNQPQHF. DNA of the CDR3: TGTGCCAGCAGTGGAGACAGGGGCCGTGAGAGCAATCAGCCCCAGCATTTT.

This CDR3 is CASSSGVRATTYEQYF. CDR3 nucleotide sequence: TGTGCCAGCAGCTCGGGGGTGAGGGCCACTACCTACGAGCAGTACTTC. This chain uses TRBV7-9 with TRBJ2-7, with D perhaps TRBD2 (6 bases). This CDR3 comprises 16 residues. V was pared by 4 bases and J by 2 bases, with 18 bases between. Germline CDR1 reads SEHNR; CDR2 reads FQNEAQ (reference sequence).

This rearrangement joins TRBV19 to TRBJ1-5, with a possible D match to TRBD1 (6 bases). Trimming stripped 5 bases from V and 3 bases from J, with 11 bases between. There are 14 residues in the CDR3. Germline loops: CDR1 LNHDA, CDR2 SQIVND (reference sequence). The CDR3, as DNA: TGTGCCAGTAGTTATACAGGGCCCAATCAGCCCCAGCATTTT. Residues: CASSYTGPNQPQHF.

The J gene is TRBJ1-2, the V gene TRBV9; D is ambiguous. The CDR3 runs 12 residues. V was cut by 0 bases and J by 2 bases, with 2 bases left in between. In germline, CDR1 is SGDLS, CDR2 YYNGEE. CDR3 sequence (DNA): TGTGCCAGCAGCGTAGACAACTATGGCTACACCTTC. Translating it yields CASSVDNYGYTF.

This clone was picked up a small number of times. The chain carries TRBV2 and TRBJ2-1, with a possible D match to TRBD2 (5 bases). The CDR3 loop spans 15 amino acids. Germline V lookup: CDR1 SNHLY, CDR2 FYNNEI. Between the trimmed V and J ends, which lost 6 bases and 1 base, there was a span of 13 bases. The CDR3 DNA sequence: TGTGCCAGCAGCTCTAGACGGACTTCCTACAATGAGCAGTTCTTC. This sequence encodes CASSSRRTSYNEQFF. Using reference TRBV2 and TRBJ2-1 for the parts outside the CDR3, the full variable domain is EPEVTQTPSHQVTQMGQEVILRCVPISNHLYFYWYRQILGQKVEFLVSFYNNEISEKSEIFDDQFSVERPDGSNFTLKIRSTKLEDSAMYFCASSSRRTSYNEQFFGPGTRLTVL.

The chain is built from TRBV18 and TRBJ2-1; unclear D gene. CDR3 size: 12 residues. Trimming pared 3 bases from V and 6 bases from J, leaving 6 bases between. CDR1 and CDR2 from the germline V gene are KGHSH and LQKENI. The CDR3 loop is CASSPQTNEQFF. The CDR3 DNA sequence: TGTGCCAGCTCACCTCAGACCAATGAGCAGTTCTTC. The whole variable domain, filled in from reference TRBV18 and TRBJ2-1, reads NAGVMQNPRHLVRRRGQEARLRCSPMKGHSHVYWYRQLPEEGLKFMVYLQKENIIDESGMPKERFSAEFPKEGPSILRIQQVVRGDSAAYFCASSPQTNEQFFGPGTRLTVL.

This chain links TRBV4-1 with TRBJ2-2; either TRBD1 or TRBD2 may fit D (5 bases each). CDR1 MGHRA and CDR2 YSYEKL come from the germline V gene. This CDR3 is 15 amino acids long. Trimming stripped 4 bases from V and 3 bases from J, with 12 bases between. CDR3 protein: CASSRRGTDTGELFF. CDR3 in DNA: TGCGCCAGCAGCCGGAGAGGGACGGACACCGGGGAGCTGTTTTTT.

The chain is built from TRBV10-2 and TRBJ2-1, with 7 bases that match TRBD1. The CDR3 consists of 16 residues. Trimming cost V 2 bases and J 0 bases; bases outside gene matches: 4. Germline V gene lookup returns CDR1 WSHSY and CDR2 SAAADI. CDR3 protein: CASSERGRSSYNEQFF. CDR3 DNA sequence: TGCGCCAGCAGTGAGAGGGGGCGAAGCTCCTACAATGAGCAGTTCTTC.

This clone appeared a few times. The chain couples TRBV11-3 to TRBJ2-5; D possibly corresponds to TRBD2 (5 bases). The CDR3 has 14 amino acids. CDR1 is SGHNT, CDR2 YENEEA, per germline. V was cut by 5 bases and J by 4 bases, with 14 bases left in between. CDR3 protein: CASSRSTSLETQYF. DNA of the CDR3: TGTGCCAGCAGCCGGTCAACTAGTCTAGAGACCCAGTACTTC.

In DNA, the CDR3 is TGTGCCAGCAGCTTATTCCAAGGTGGGACAGCTGGAAACACCATATATTTT. This sequence encodes CASSLFQGGTAGNTIYF. The J gene is TRBJ1-3, the V gene TRBV11-1; 7 bases line up with TRBD1. Germline CDR1 reads SGHAT; CDR2 reads FQDESV (reference sequence). V was clipped by 2 bases and J by 2 bases; unmatched bases: 9. The CDR3 is 17 residues long.

The rearrangement uses TRBV25-1 and TRBJ2-7; D tentatively reads TRBD1 or TRBD2 (5 bases each). Germline CDR1 is MGHDK and CDR2 is SYGVNS. This CDR3 is built from 15 residues. Trimming cost V 4 bases and J 3 bases, with 16 bases left between them. CDR3 in DNA: TGTGCCAGCAGTGGGGCCGGGGCAGGGAACTACGAGCAGTACTTC. Protein: CASSGAGAGNYEQYF.

The gene calls are TRBV29-1 and TRBJ2-1; D might be TRBD2 (5 bases). V dropped 0 bases and J dropped 5 bases, with 11 bases sitting between them. The CDR3 extends over 14 amino acids. Germline loops: CDR1 SQVTM, CDR2 ANQGSEA. This chain's CDR3 is CSVEDSGNNNEQFF. CDR3 coding DNA: TGCAGCGTTGAAGATTCGGGGAATAACAATGAGCAGTTCTTC.

The chain joins TRBV2 to TRBJ2-3; the D is unclear. The CDR3 has 14 amino acids. Looked up from germline, CDR1 is SNHLY and CDR2 is FYNNEI. V lost 2 bases and J 4 bases, leaving 10 bases between the germline ends. The DNA of the CDR3 is TGTGCCAGCAGTGAATGGTGGCAGTCAGATACGCAGTATTTT. Residues: CASSEWWQSDTQYF.

The chain combines TRBV4-1 with TRBJ1-1, with a possible D match to TRBD1 (6 bases). The CDR3 is made up of 13 amino acids. The V and J ends lost 2 bases and 3 bases respectively, with 7 bases between them. The germline V gene has CDR1 MGHRA and CDR2 YSYEKL. The CDR3 protein is CASSQRGDTEAFF. DNA of the CDR3: TGCGCCAGCAGCCAAAGGGGGGACACTGAAGCTTTCTTT.

This rearrangement joins TRBV14 to TRBJ2-5; 9 nucleotides line up with TRBD2. Germline-derived CDR1 and CDR2 are SGHDN and FVKESK. The ends lost 5 bases at V and 5 bases at J; junction bases unmatched: 15. The CDR3 consists of 17 residues. CDR3 bases: TGTGCCAGCAGCTTATCTAGCAGCGGGGGGCGCCGGGAGACCCAGTACTTC. Protein sequence: CASSLSSSGGRRETQYF. Based on the CDR3 plus reference TRBV14 and TRBJ2-5, the full variable domain is EAGVTQFPSHSVIEKGQTVTLRCDPISGHDNLYWYRRVMGKEIKFLLHFVKESKQDESGMPNNRFLAERTGGTYSTLKVQPAELEDSGVYFCASSLSSSGGRRETQYFGPGTRLLVL.

The chain combines TRBV29-1 with TRBJ1-2, with a possible D match to TRBD1 (5 bases). The CDR3 consists of 13 residues. The germline V and J ends were trimmed by 6 bases and 4 bases, with 15 bases remaining between them. Germline lookup yields CDR1 SQVTM and CDR2 ANQGSEA. The CDR3 here is CSVGQGRLYGYTF. CDR3 coding DNA: TGCAGCGTAGGACAAGGACGACTCTATGGCTACACCTTC.

The rearrangement uses TRBV7-6 and TRBJ1-1; weak D call: TRBD1 (6 bases). Germline CDR1 SGHVS, CDR2 FNYEAQ. This CDR3 has 16 residues. The germline V and J ends were trimmed by 1 base and 0 bases, with 12 bases remaining between them. CDR3 in DNA: TGTGCCAGCAGCTTAGAACAGGGAAGATTGAACACTGAAGCTTTCTTT. Its protein is CASSLEQGRLNTEAFF.

This clone was seen only a few times. This chain connects TRBV5-6 to TRBJ1-2; D perhaps matches TRBD1 (6 bases). This CDR3 spans 13 amino acids. Trimming took off 4 bases at V and 2 bases at J, with 9 bases between the two ends. The V gene's germline CDR1 is SGHDT and CDR2 YYEEEE. CDR3 loop: CASSADRNYGYTF. The CDR3 nucleotides are TGTGCCAGCAGCGCCGACAGGAACTATGGCTACACCTTC.

The CDR3 nucleotides are TGCGCCAGCAGCTTGGGACAGGGGTATGAAAAACTGTTTTTT. This translates into CASSLGQGYEKLFF. This chain connects TRBV5-1 to TRBJ1-4; TRBD1 matches 8 bases. CDR1 is SGHRS, CDR2 YFSETQ, per germline. The junction had 1 base not matched to a gene; V was cut back by 0 bases and J by 6 bases. This CDR3 is built from 14 residues.

In this sample, this clone turned up a few times. This chain connects TRBV29-1 to TRBJ1-1, with TRBD1 identical over 7 bases. CDR3 length: 13 amino acids. Germline CDR1 and CDR2: SQVTM and ANQGSEA. The J segment lost 4 bases and the V segment lost 3 bases, leaving 5 bases of the junction unmatched. This chain's CDR3 is CSVDLQGFTEAFF. CDR3 nucleotides: TGCAGCGTTGACTTACAGGGGTTCACTGAAGCTTTCTTT.

V is TRBV7-2 and J is TRBJ1-1; D is undetermined. Germline lookup yields CDR1 SGHTA and CDR2 FQGNSA. The CDR3 contains 13 residues. V was cut by 1 base and J by 9 bases, with 12 bases left in between. The CDR3 spells CASSLGEALKAFF. CDR3 bases: TGTGCCAGCAGCTTAGGGGAGGCCCTAAAAGCTTTCTTT.

This chain links TRBV5-6 with TRBJ1-3; tentative D call: TRBD1 (5 bases). Germline values: CDR1 SGHDT, CDR2 YYEEEE. This CDR3 spans 17 amino acids. Trimming stripped 1 base from V and 9 bases from J, with 23 bases between. Written as DNA, the CDR3 is TGTGCCAGCAGCTTGATAGTGGGGCCGGGGAGCGAGCGCACCATATATTTT. This gives the protein CASSLIVGPGSERTIYF. The complete variable domain, with remaining parts taken from reference TRBV5-6 and TRBJ1-3, reads DAGVTQSPTHLIKTRGQQVTLRCSPKSGHDTVSWYQQALGQGPQFIFQYYEEEERQRGNFPDRFSGHQFPNYSSELNVNALLLGDSALYLCASSLIVGPGSERTIYFGEGSWLTVV.

A single count supports this clone. The V and J genes are TRBV7-9 and TRBJ1-1; D remains unclear. V was clipped by 5 bases and J by 10 bases, with 14 bases between them. Germline values: CDR1 SEHNR, CDR2 FQNEAQ (reference sequence). This CDR3 region has 12 residues. DNA of the CDR3: TGTGCCAGCAGCCCAGACCGGTGGGTAGCTTTCTTT. This gives the protein CASSPDRWVAFF.

The rearrangement joins TRBV10-3 to TRBJ2-7; D might be TRBD1 or TRBD2, each matching 5 bases. This CDR3 region has 14 residues. The germline V gene has CDR1 ENHRY and CDR2 SYGVKD. With 5 bases removed from V and 2 bases from J, the gap between germline ends came to 13 bases. The CDR3 sequence is CAISSPGPPYEQYF. The CDR3 DNA sequence: TGTGCCATCAGTTCACCGGGACCCCCCTACGAGCAGTACTTC.